These 18 T cell receptor beta chains were all obtained from the same sample, sequenced in a study of blood T cell repertoires in COVID-19. The repertoire was sequenced with immunoSEQ multiplex PCR; TCRdb's copy has only in-frame clones and lacks some. The data contain about 320,000 clones, approximately 84% of them singletons. Sequencing was performed on PBMCs or T cells enriched from blood (not recorded which). The receptors come from a young woman who had recovered from COVID-19.

The chain uses TRBV7-9 and TRBJ2-5; 8 nucleotides match TRBD2. Germline-derived CDR1 and CDR2 are SEHNR and FQNEAQ (reference sequence). The CDR3 runs 13 residues. V shed 4 bases and J 7 bases; nucleotides not matched to a gene: 5. The DNA of the CDR3 is TGTGCCAGCAGCTCCGGGACTAGGGGGACCCAGTACTTC. Its protein product is CASSSGTRGTQYF.

This clone was recorded once. The chain combines TRBV7-3 with TRBJ2-1, with 7 positions matching TRBD2. The V gene end was trimmed by 4 bases and the J gene end by 9 bases; junction bases not matched to a gene: 18. Germline-derived CDR1 and CDR2 are SGHTA and FQGTGA. This CDR3 spans 17 amino acids. Here the CDR3 DNA reads TGTGCCAGCAGCTCAACCAGGACTAGACTAGAGGGTGGTGAGCAGTTCTTC. As protein: CASSSTRTRLEGGEQFF.

This clone was seen just once. The V call is TRBV18, the J call TRBJ1-3; possibly TRBD1 for D (6 bases). The CDR3 is made up of 16 amino acids. Germline CDR1 and CDR2: KGHSH and LQKENI. Between the trimmed V and J ends, which lost 2 bases and 0 bases, there was a span of 11 bases. The CDR3 DNA is TGTGCCAGCTCACCAAGACAGGTATCCTCTGGAAACACCATATATTTT. Translating gives CASSPRQVSSGNTIYF.

The chain has TRBV5-5 and TRBJ1-2; 7 bases map to TRBD1. Looked up from germline, CDR1 is SGHKS and CDR2 is YYEKEE (reference sequence). Trimming removed 2 bases from V and 6 bases from J; junction bases left unmatched: 7. This CDR3 has 14 amino acids. CDR3 nucleotides: TGTGCCAGCAGCTTCCAGGACAGGATAGATGGCTACACCTTC. Its protein product is CASSFQDRIDGYTF.

The gene calls are TRBV23-1 and TRBJ2-1; 11 nucleotides align to TRBD2. TRBV23-1 is noted as an ORF with a role that remains uncertain. The CDR3 spans 16 residues. V dropped 4 bases and J dropped 4; count of bases not matched to a gene: 6. The CDR3 sequence is CASSPQGTSGYNEQFF. The CDR3 bases are TGCGCCAGCAGTCCTCAAGGGACTAGCGGATACAATGAGCAGTTCTTC.

The V call is TRBV5-5, the J call TRBJ2-2, with D possibly matching TRBD2 (6 bases). Germline assignment: CDR1 SGHKS and CDR2 YYEKEE (reference sequence). The CDR3 length is 15 residues. V dropped 4 bases and J dropped 0 bases, with 10 bases sitting between them. The CDR3, as DNA: TGTGCCAGCAGCGGGAGGCTAGCGAACACCGGGGAGCTGTTTTTT. Protein product: CASSGRLANTGELFF.

J is TRBJ1-1 and V is TRBV5-1; D remains unclear. Trimming took off 0 bases at V and 3 bases at J, with 18 bases between the two ends. The CDR3 sequence is 17 residues long. Germline CDR1 and CDR2: SGHRS and YFSETQ. This CDR3 is CASSLADNHRSHTEAFF. CDR3 nucleotide sequence: TGCGCCAGCAGCTTGGCCGACAATCACCGCTCTCACACTGAAGCTTTCTTT.

The chain recombines TRBV18 with TRBJ2-1, with a tentative D call TRBD2 (5 bases). The CDR3 runs to 15 residues. Germline values: CDR1 KGHSH, CDR2 LQKENI. Trimming removed 4 bases from V and 7 bases from J, with 17 bases in between. Here the CDR3 DNA reads TGTGCCAGCTCACACCCCCAGCAGCGGACGAATGAGCAGTTCTTC. Translating gives CASSHPQQRTNEQFF.

This clone was recorded once. The chain joins TRBV6-5 to TRBJ2-5; tentatively, D is TRBD1 (5 bases). This CDR3 contains 13 residues. The germline gives CDR1 MNHEY, CDR2 SVGAGI. The V gene lost 0 bases and the J gene lost 4 bases, with 6 bases spanning the gap. The CDR3 DNA follows: TGTGCCAGCAGTTACTCGGGGCGAGAGACCCAGTACTTC. This sequence encodes CASSYSGRETQYF.

The V call is TRBV5-1, the J call TRBJ2-3, with TRBD2 identical over 7 bases. The CDR3 loop spans 17 amino acids. After removal of 0 bases from V and 3 bases from J, the junction contained 10 bases not matched to a gene. Germline V gene data show CDR1 as SGHRS and CDR2 as YFSETQ. CDR3 sequence (DNA): TGCGCCAGCAGCTTGGTTCCTAGCGGAATTAGAACAGATACGCAGTATTTT. This sequence encodes CASSLVPSGIRTDTQYF. Based on the CDR3 plus reference TRBV5-1 and TRBJ2-3, the full variable domain is KAGVTQTPRYLIKTRGQQVTLSCSPISGHRSVSWYQQTPGQGLQFLFEYFSETQRNKGNFPGRFSGRQFSNSRSEMNVSTLELGDSALYLCASSLVPSGIRTDTQYFGPGTRLTVL.

V is TRBV29-1 and J is TRBJ2-3, with D tentatively TRBD1 (6 bases). Germline-derived CDR1 and CDR2 are SQVTM and ANQGSEA. The CDR3 is 15 residues long. The ends were cut back, 4 bases at V and 0 bases at J, with 14 bases in the middle. The CDR3 protein is CSVVDRYTSTDTQYF. CDR3 DNA sequence: TGCAGCGTTGTAGACAGGTATACTAGCACAGATACGCAGTATTTT.

The chain links TRBV5-6 to TRBJ2-1; D might be TRBD1 (6 bases). CDR1 and CDR2 from the germline V gene are SGHDT and YYEEEE. Trimming took off 4 bases at V and 9 bases at J, with 14 bases between the two ends. CDR3 length equals 13 residues. CDR3 nucleotides: TGTGCCAGCAGCGGGGGCAGGGCGCGTGAGCAGTTCTTC. The encoded protein is CASSGGRAREQFF. Looking up the rest from reference TRBV5-6 and TRBJ2-1 gives the full variable domain: DAGVTQSPTHLIKTRGQQVTLRCSPKSGHDTVSWYQQALGQGPQFIFQYYEEEERQRGNFPDRFSGHQFPNYSSELNVNALLLGDSALYLCASSGGRAREQFFGPGTRLTVL.

The gene calls are TRBV5-6 and TRBJ2-2; D may be TRBD2 (7 bases). The CDR3 covers 15 residues. From germline, CDR1 is SGHDT and CDR2 YYEEEE. V was shortened by 2 bases and J by 3 bases, with 11 bases between the two germline ends. The CDR3 loop reads CASSLFGGHTGELFF. DNA of the CDR3: TGTGCCAGCAGCTTATTCGGGGGGCACACCGGGGAGCTGTTTTTT.

The V gene is TRBV27, the J gene TRBJ2-3; 9 bases map to TRBD1. The germline gives CDR1 MNHEY, CDR2 SMNVEV (reference sequence). The CDR3 is 15 amino acids. Germline trimming cut 2 bases from V and 6 bases from J; bases unmatched to any gene: 6. DNA for the CDR3: TGTGCCAGCAGTTTAGGGGGACAGGGCTTGGATACGCAGTATTTT. Translating it yields CASSLGGQGLDTQYF.

V is TRBV12-3 or TRBV12-4 and J is TRBJ1-1; no firm D call. The CDR3 extends over 11 amino acids. With 8 bases removed from V and 7 bases from J, the gap between germline ends came to 11 bases. The CDR3 reads CASSISIEAFF. DNA for the CDR3: TGTGCCAGCTCAATCAGTATTGAAGCTTTCTTT.

This chain connects TRBV6-5 to TRBJ1-1, with D uncertain. The length of the CDR3 is 16 residues. Trimming cost V 2 bases and J 1 base, with 14 bases left between them. The germline gives CDR1 MNHEY, CDR2 SVGAGI. The CDR3 protein is CASSYVGGLGNTEAFF. The CDR3 DNA reads TGTGCCAGCAGTTACGTCGGAGGGCTAGGGAACACTGAAGCTTTCTTT.

This chain joins TRBV2 and TRBJ1-1; D is possibly TRBD1 (5 bases). The CDR3 is made up of 13 amino acids. The germline V gene has CDR1 SNHLY and CDR2 FYNNEI. Between the trimmed V and J ends, which lost 6 bases and 0 bases, there was a span of 8 bases. Here the CDR3 DNA reads TGTGCCAGCAGCATGACAGTGAACACTGAAGCTTTCTTT. Residues: CASSMTVNTEAFF.

The V call is TRBV5-1, the J call TRBJ2-3; TRBD1 is a possible D gene (6 bases). Per the germline V gene, CDR1 is SGHRS and CDR2 is YFSETQ. V gave up 2 bases and J gave up 0 bases, with 16 bases separating them. This CDR3 spans 17 amino acids. The CDR3 region is CASSFVPRQVSTDTQYF. In DNA, the CDR3 is TGCGCCAGCAGCTTTGTGCCCCGACAGGTTAGCACAGATACGCAGTATTTT.